Listed here are 14 T cell receptor beta chains from one sample, sequenced in a study of blood T cell repertoires in COVID-19. Method: immunoSEQ multiplex PCR; TCRdb's copy keeps in-frame clones and lacks some. The table has under 200,000 clones, more than 75% seen once. Sequenced material: peripheral blood. The receptors were gathered from a middle-aged man with active or convalescent COVID-19.

The chain recombines TRBV30 with TRBJ2-5; perhaps TRBD2 as D (5 bases). The V end lost 0 bases, the J end lost 3 bases, and 29 bases lay between the germline ends. Germline V gene data show CDR1 as GTSNPN and CDR2 as SVGIG (reference sequence). The CDR3 covers 20 residues. The CDR3 spells CAWSVQSTGIRLTHKETQYF. CDR3 DNA sequence: TGTGCCTGGAGTGTACAATCGACGGGGATACGGCTAACCCACAAAGAGACCCAGTACTTC.

The sample holds one count of this clone. The rearrangement links TRBV29-1 to TRBJ2-7, with 12 bases identical to TRBD1. This CDR3 is 13 amino acids long. J was trimmed by 6 bases and V by 4 bases; bases with no gene match: 4. Germline CDR1 is SQVTM and CDR2 is ANQGSEA. The CDR3 DNA is TGCAGCGTTGGGGGACAGGGGGCCCGCGAGCAGTACTTC. It translates to CSVGGQGAREQYF.

The chain carries TRBV28 and TRBJ1-3; TRBD1 aligns across 9 bases. Germline CDR1 and CDR2: MDHEN and SYDVKM. The CDR3 sequence is 16 residues long. V shed 10 bases, J shed 2 bases, and the junction held 12 bases outside the gene matches. CDR3 residues: CAIQGDRVPTGNTIYF. Here the CDR3 DNA reads TGTGCCATACAGGGGGACAGGGTCCCCACTGGAAACACCATATATTTT.

This chain uses TRBV19 with TRBJ1-3; possibly TRBD1 for D (5 bases). V lost 3 bases and J lost 4, with 16 bases in between. The CDR3 covers 16 residues. Germline CDR1 is LNHDA and CDR2 is SQIVND (reference sequence). The CDR3, as DNA: TGTGCCAGTAGTATCGTTAAGGGGCTTCTCGGAAACACCATATATTTT. Encoded protein: CASSIVKGLLGNTIYF.

J is TRBJ2-2 and V is TRBV5-1; 8 nucleotides align to TRBD1. The CDR3 is 16 amino acids. From germline, CDR1 is SGHRS and CDR2 YFSETQ. The V gene end was trimmed by 4 bases and the J gene end by 5 bases; junction bases not matched to a gene: 10. The CDR3 region is CASSPEVQGATGELFF. In DNA, the CDR3 is TGCGCCAGCAGCCCGGAGGTCCAGGGGGCTACCGGGGAGCTGTTTTTT.

The V and J genes are TRBV19 and TRBJ1-1; 9 nucleotides agree with TRBD1. V was clipped by 4 bases and J by 4 bases; unmatched bases: 10. The germline CDR1 and CDR2 sequences are LNHDA and SQIVND (reference sequence). The CDR3 is made up of 16 amino acids. The chain's CDR3 is CASSNRHTGGFTEAFF. CDR3 DNA sequence: TGTGCCAGTAGTAACCGTCACACAGGGGGCTTCACTGAAGCTTTCTTT.

The V gene is TRBV15, the J gene TRBJ2-7; TRBD1 matches at 8 bases. This CDR3 region has 13 residues. The germline gives CDR1 LNHNV, CDR2 YYDKDF (reference sequence). Trimming removed 0 bases from V and 6 bases from J; junction bases left unmatched: 1. As DNA, the CDR3 is TGTGCCACCAGCAGAGATCAGGGGGCCGAGCAGTACTTC. Protein: CATSRDQGAEQYF.

This rearrangement joins TRBV3-1 (or the pseudogene TRBV3-2) to TRBJ2-1; 7 bases fit TRBD1. V was pared by 5 bases and J by 0 bases, with 4 bases of the junction left unmatched. Germline lookup yields CDR1 LGHDT and CDR2 YNNKEL (reference sequence). This CDR3 region has 15 residues. The CDR3 DNA reads as TGTGCCAGCAGCGGAGACAGGGACTCCTACAATGAGCAGTTCTTC. This translates into CASSGDRDSYNEQFF.

This chain connects TRBV30 to TRBJ2-1, with a weak D call TRBD2 (5 bases). In germline, CDR1 is GTSNPN, CDR2 SVGIG (reference sequence). CDR3 size: 14 residues. V was cut by 3 bases and J by 3 bases, with 12 bases left in between. This CDR3 is CAWSYIRDYNEQFF. The DNA of the CDR3 is TGTGCCTGGAGCTACATCCGGGACTACAATGAGCAGTTCTTC.

The J gene is TRBJ2-2, the V gene TRBV7-2, with 11 bases lining up with TRBD2. V lost 6 bases to trimming and J lost 5 bases; unmatched junction nucleotides: 8. Germline V CDR1 and CDR2: SGHTA, FQGNSA. The length of the CDR3 is 16 residues. In DNA form, the CDR3 reads TGTGCCAGCAGTCCACGCCGACTAGCGGGGACCGGGGAGCTGTTTTTT. It translates to CASSPRRLAGTGELFF.

This chain joins TRBV28 and TRBJ1-1; TRBD1 is a possible D gene (5 bases). The V gene lost 5 bases and the J gene lost 8 bases, with 18 bases spanning the gap. CDR1 is MDHEN and CDR2 is SYDVKM in the germline V gene. The CDR3 is 14 residues long. This CDR3 reads CASSLFGGFREAFF. As DNA, the CDR3 is TGTGCCAGCAGTCTCTTCGGGGGTTTCCGGGAAGCTTTCTTT.

V gene TRBV7-7 combines with J gene TRBJ1-1; D not certain. CDR3 length equals 13 residues. V lost 5 bases and J lost 1, with 8 bases in between. The germline V gene has CDR1 SSHAT and CDR2 FNYEAQ (reference sequence). The CDR3 DNA sequence: TGTGCCAGCAGCCAGACATGGAACACTGAAGCTTTCTTT. This encodes CASSQTWNTEAFF.

J is TRBJ2-7 and V is TRBV18; D might be TRBD1 (5 bases). This CDR3 comprises 13 residues. V lost 2 bases and J lost 3, with 8 bases in between. Germline V gene sequence: CDR1 KGHSH, CDR2 LQKENI. The CDR3 loop reads CASSPGRVYEQYF. For the CDR3, the DNA is TGTGCCAGCTCACCAGGCAGGGTCTACGAGCAGTACTTC.

J is TRBJ2-3 and V is TRBV7-3, with 10 bases fitting TRBD2. Losses at the gene ends were 4 bases for V and 0 bases for J; bases not matched to a gene: 4. Germline V gene sequence: CDR1 SGHTA, CDR2 FQGTGA. There are 16 residues in the CDR3. The CDR3 nucleotides are TGTGCCAGCAGCTCCCTAGCGGGGGTAAGCACAGATACGCAGTATTTT. Amino acid sequence: CASSSLAGVSTDTQYF.